This TCR beta chain derives from a study of long-term antiretroviral therapy in people with HIV. Germline lookup yields CDR1 SGHAT and CDR2 FQNNGV. This CDR3 has 16 amino acids. V was cut by 5 bases and J by 6 bases, with 19 bases left in between. They ran version v3.0 of the immunoSEQ assay at survey level. Some clones are missing from TCRdb's copy, which holds only in-frame ones; the method was immunoSEQ multiplex PCR. The repertoire holds some 30,000 clones, roughly 84% seen once, with more than 1% in the top ten. The sequences come from unsorted PBMCs, collected 2 years after starting antiretroviral therapy. The sequence came from a man over 45 with HIV. The chain combines TRBV11-2 with TRBJ1-4; D gene uncertain. CDR3 region: CASSIGITAPDEKLFF. CDR3 in DNA: TGTGCCAGCAGCATCGGCATCACGGCCCCCGATGAAAAACTGTTTTTT. Supplemented by reference TRBV11-2 and TRBJ1-4, the full variable domain reads EAGVAQSPRYKIIEKRQSVAFWCNPISGHATLYWYQQILGQGPKLLIQFQNNGVVDDSQLPKDRFSAERLKGVDSTLKIQPAKLEDSAVYLCASSIGITAPDEKLFFGSGTQLSVL.